The sequence of this TCR beta chain was determined in a study of lymphopenia after photon versus proton radiotherapy. V lost 5 bases, J lost 4 bases, and 17 bases lay in between. The CDR3 length is 16 residues. Germline-derived CDR1 and CDR2 are MNHEY and SMNVEV (reference sequence). Produced via immunoSEQ multiplex PCR; TCRdb's table is partial and in-frame only. Seen here are 30,000 to 35,000 clones, 75% to 90% observed once, and the top ten hold about 6.6%. The clonotype comes from a woman aged 70-85 years with pancreatic cancer. Some clones in this sample may be carry-over from other donors' samples. The material was peripheral blood, obtained from a patient treated with proton-based radiotherapy. V and J are TRBV27 and TRBJ1-4; maybe TRBD1 (5 bases). The CDR3 sequence is CASSLRGGRNNEKLFF. In DNA, the CDR3 is TGTGCCAGCAGTCTCCGGGGGGGACGGAATAATGAAAAACTGTTTTTT.